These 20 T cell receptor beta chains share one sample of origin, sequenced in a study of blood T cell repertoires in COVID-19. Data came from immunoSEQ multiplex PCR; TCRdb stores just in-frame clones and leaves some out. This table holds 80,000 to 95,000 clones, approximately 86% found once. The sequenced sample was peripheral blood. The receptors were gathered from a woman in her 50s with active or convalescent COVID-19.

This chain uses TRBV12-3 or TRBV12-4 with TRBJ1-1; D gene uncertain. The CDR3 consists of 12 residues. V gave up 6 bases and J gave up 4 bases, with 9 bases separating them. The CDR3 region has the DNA TGTGCCAGCAGCTTCAGAAGCACTGAAGCTTTCTTT. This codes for CASSFRSTEAFF.

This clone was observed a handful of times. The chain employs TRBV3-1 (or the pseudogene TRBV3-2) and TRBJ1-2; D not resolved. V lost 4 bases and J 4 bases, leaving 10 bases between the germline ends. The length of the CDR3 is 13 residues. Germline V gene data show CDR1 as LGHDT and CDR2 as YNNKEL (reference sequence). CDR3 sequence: CASSPLGAYGYTF. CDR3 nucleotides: TGTGCCAGCAGCCCCCTGGGAGCCTATGGCTACACCTTC.

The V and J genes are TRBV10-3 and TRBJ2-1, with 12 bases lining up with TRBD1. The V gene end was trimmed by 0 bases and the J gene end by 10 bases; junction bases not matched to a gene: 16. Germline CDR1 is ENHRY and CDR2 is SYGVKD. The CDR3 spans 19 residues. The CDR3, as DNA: TGTGCCATCAGTGAGTCGGGATTATCGGGACAGGGGGCGAGGAGGGAGCAGTTCTTC. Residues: CAISESGLSGQGARREQFF.

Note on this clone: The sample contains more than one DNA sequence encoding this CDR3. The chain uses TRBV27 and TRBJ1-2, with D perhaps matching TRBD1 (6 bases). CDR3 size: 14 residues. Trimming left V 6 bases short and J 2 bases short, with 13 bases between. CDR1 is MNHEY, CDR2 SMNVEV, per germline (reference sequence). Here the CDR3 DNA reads TGTGCCAGCAGCCCCCGACAGGCGAACTATGGCTACACCTTC. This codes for CASSPRQANYGYTF.

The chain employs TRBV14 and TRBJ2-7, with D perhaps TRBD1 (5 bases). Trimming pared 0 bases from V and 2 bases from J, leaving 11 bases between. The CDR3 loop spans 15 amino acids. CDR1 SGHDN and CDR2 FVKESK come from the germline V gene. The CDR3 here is CASSQDHGRAYEQYF. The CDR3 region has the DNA TGTGCCAGCAGCCAAGACCATGGCAGGGCCTACGAGCAGTACTTC.

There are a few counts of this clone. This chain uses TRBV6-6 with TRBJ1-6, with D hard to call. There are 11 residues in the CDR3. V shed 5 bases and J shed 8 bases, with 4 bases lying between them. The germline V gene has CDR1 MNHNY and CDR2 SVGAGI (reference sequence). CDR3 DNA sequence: TGTGCCAGCAGTCCCGATTCACCCCTCCACTTT. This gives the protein CASSPDSPLHF.

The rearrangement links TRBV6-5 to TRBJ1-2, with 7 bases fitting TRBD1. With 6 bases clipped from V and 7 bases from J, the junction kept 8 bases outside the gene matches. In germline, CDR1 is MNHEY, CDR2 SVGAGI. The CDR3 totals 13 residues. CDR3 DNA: TGTGCCAGCAGATACGACAGGGCGGGTGGCTACACCTTC. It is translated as CASRYDRAGGYTF.

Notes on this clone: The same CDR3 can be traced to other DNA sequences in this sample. The CDR3 DNA sequence: TGTGCCAGCAGTTTGGGACAGACCTACGAGCAGTACTTC. Its protein product is CASSLGQTYEQYF. The rearrangement links TRBV11-2 to TRBJ2-7; the match to TRBD1 covers 7 bases. J was trimmed by 2 bases and V by 6 bases; bases with no gene match: 4. This CDR3 is 13 amino acids long. CDR1 is SGHAT, CDR2 FQNNGV, per germline.

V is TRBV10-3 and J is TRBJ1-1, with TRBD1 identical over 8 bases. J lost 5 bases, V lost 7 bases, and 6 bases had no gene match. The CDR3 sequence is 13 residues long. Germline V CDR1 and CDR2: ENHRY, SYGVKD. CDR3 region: CAITSTGETEAFF. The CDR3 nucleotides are TGTGCCATCACTTCGACAGGGGAGACTGAAGCTTTCTTT.

In DNA, the CDR3 is TGTGCCAGCAGCCAAGTTCAGGGTCAGCCCCAGCATTTT. Protein sequence: CASSQVQGQPQHF. This rearrangement joins TRBV3-1 (or the pseudogene TRBV3-2) to TRBJ1-5, with D possibly matching TRBD1 (5 bases). V lost 1 base, J lost 6 bases, and 7 bases lay in between. The CDR3 is 13 amino acids. CDR1 LGHDT and CDR2 YNNKEL come from the germline V gene (reference sequence).

The CDR3 spells CASSYPTGGSANYGYTF. The CDR3 coding sequence is TGTGCCAGCAGCTACCCGACAGGGGGCTCCGCTAACTATGGCTACACCTTC. V and J are TRBV7-9 and TRBJ1-2; 10 bases agree with TRBD1. V lost 4 bases, J lost 0 bases, and 8 bases stayed unmatched. CDR3 length equals 17 residues. Germline loops: CDR1 SEHNR, CDR2 FQNEAQ (reference sequence).

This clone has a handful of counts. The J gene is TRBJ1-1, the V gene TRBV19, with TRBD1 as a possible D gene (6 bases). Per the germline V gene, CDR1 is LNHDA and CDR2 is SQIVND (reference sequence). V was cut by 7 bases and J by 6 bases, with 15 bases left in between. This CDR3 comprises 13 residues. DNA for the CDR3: TGTGCCAGTAAAATCAGGGGCGAGGCTGAAGCTTTCTTT. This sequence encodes CASKIRGEAEAFF.

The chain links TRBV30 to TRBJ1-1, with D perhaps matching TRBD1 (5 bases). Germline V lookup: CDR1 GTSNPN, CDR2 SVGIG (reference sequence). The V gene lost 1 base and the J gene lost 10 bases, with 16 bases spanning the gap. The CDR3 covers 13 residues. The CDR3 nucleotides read TGTGCCTGGAGTGCACTGGGGGGGGAGGGAGCTTTCTTT. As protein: CAWSALGGEGAFF.

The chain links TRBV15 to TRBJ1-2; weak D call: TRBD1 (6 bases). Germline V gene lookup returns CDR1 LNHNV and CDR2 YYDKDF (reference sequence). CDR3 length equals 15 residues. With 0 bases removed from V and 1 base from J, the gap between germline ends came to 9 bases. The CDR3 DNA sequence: TGTGCCACCAGCAGAGATGCAGGGGTTAACTATGGCTACACCTTC. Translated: CATSRDAGVNYGYTF.

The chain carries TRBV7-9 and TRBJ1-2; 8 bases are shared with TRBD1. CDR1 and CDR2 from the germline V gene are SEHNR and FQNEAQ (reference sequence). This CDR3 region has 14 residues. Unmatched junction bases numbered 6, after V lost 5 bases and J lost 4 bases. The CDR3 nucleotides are TGTGCCAGCAGCCGGACAGGGAACGGCTATGGCTACACCTTC. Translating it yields CASSRTGNGYGYTF.

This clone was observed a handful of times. The CDR3 sequence is CASSLDSIDYGYTF. In nucleotides, the CDR3 is TGTGCCAGCAGTTTAGACAGCATTGACTATGGCTACACCTTC. This chain connects TRBV6-5 to TRBJ1-2; D possibly corresponds to TRBD1 (5 bases). Trimming pared 4 bases from V and 3 bases from J, leaving 12 bases between. Germline CDR1 is MNHEY and CDR2 is SVGAGI. The CDR3 spans 14 residues.

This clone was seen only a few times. The CDR3 bases are TGTGCCTGGAGCGATTTAGCGGGGGGGCTTGAAGAGACCCAGTACTTC. Translation gives CAWSDLAGGLEETQYF. The chain employs TRBV30 and TRBJ2-5; 11 bases map to TRBD2. V was pared by 3 bases and J by 3 bases, with 9 bases of the junction left unmatched. Per the germline V gene, CDR1 is GTSNPN and CDR2 is SVGIG (reference sequence). CDR3 length equals 16 residues. Full variable domain (remainder filled in from reference TRBV30 and TRBJ2-5): SQTIHQWPATLVQPVGSPLSLECTVEGTSNPNLYWYRQAAGRGLQLLFYSVGIGQISSEVPQNLSASRPQDRQFILSSKKLLLSDSGFYLCAWSDLAGGLEETQYFGPGTRLLVL.

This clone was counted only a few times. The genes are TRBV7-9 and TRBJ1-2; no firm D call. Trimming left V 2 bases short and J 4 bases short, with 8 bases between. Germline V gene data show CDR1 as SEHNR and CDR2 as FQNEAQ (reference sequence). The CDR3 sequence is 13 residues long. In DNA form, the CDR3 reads TGTGCCAGCAGCTTAATGGGCATCTATGGCTACACCTTC. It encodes CASSLMGIYGYTF.

The CDR3 nucleotides are TGTGCCAGCAGTGTCCGGACTTCAGATGAAAAACTGTTTTTT. The encoded protein is CASSVRTSDEKLFF. V usage is TRBV25-1 and J usage is TRBJ1-4; no clear D. Trimming left V 4 bases short and J 6 bases short, with 12 bases between. The CDR3 contains 14 residues. CDR1 and CDR2 (germline): MGHDK, SYGVNS.

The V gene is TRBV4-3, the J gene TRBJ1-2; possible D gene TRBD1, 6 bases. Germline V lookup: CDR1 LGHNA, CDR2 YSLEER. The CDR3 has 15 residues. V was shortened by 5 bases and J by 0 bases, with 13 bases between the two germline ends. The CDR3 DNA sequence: TGCGCCAGCAGCGCGAGGGGGTCGCCTAACTATGGCTACACCTTC. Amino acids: CASSARGSPNYGYTF.